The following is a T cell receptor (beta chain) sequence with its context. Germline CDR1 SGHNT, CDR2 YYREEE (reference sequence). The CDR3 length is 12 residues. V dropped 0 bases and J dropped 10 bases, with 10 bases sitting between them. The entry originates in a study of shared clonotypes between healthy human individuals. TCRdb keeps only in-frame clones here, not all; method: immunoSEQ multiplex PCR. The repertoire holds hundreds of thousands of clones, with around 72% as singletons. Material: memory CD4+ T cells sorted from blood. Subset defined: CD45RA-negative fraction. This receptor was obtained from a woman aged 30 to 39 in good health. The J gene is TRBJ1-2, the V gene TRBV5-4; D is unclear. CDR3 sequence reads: CASSLGAGDYTF. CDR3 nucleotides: TGTGCCAGCAGCTTGGGAGCTGGTGACTACACCTTC.